This TCR beta chain comes out of a study of T cell responses to AZD1222 COVID-19 vaccine. With regard to this clone: No antigen is known for it.

In germline, CDR1 is MDHEN, CDR2 SYDVKM. This CDR3 spans 12 amino acids. Trimming stripped 6 bases from V and 6 bases from J, with 12 bases between. Assay used: immunoSEQ multiplex PCR; TCRdb lists only in-frame clones, some missing. The table records 150,000 to 250,000 clones, roughly nine tenths of them present only once. Findings and caveats of the study: Baseline serology detected seropositivity in only a handful of AZD1222 recipients. Nearly half of the spike-specific TCRs reportedly recognize variant regions that carry no mutations. White British donors predominated, females outnumbered males, and clonal diversity was possibly underestimated.

Sequenced material: peripheral blood, taken 28 days after the second AZD1222 dose. The chain has TRBV28 and TRBJ2-7; tentatively, D is TRBD1 (6 bases). This sequence was found in an adult who received the AZD1222 COVID-19 vaccine. The chain's CDR3 is CASRNRASEQYF. The CDR3 DNA is TGTGCCAGCAGGAACAGGGCTAGCGAGCAGTACTTC.